This T cell receptor beta chain was recorded in a study of long-term antiretroviral therapy in people with HIV. Study-level background: The study's earliest collections predate the 2015 immediate-ART recommendation by about a decade.

Broader study findings: Relative to control repertoires, HIV repertoires exhibited narrower CDR3 length ranges.

For this clone: The antigen remains undetermined.

The immunoSEQ assay was v3.0, run at survey level. This table comes from immunoSEQ multiplex PCR, and its TCRdb copy is limited to in-frame clones, with some not included. The sample lists around 19,000 clones, 78% occurring once. This TCR came from a woman aged 50 to 60 with HIV. Sequenced material: unsorted PBMCs, taken 0.3 years after starting antiretroviral therapy.

CDR3 loop: CASSPRALRTEAFF. CDR3 coding DNA: TGTGCCAGCAGTCCGCGGGCCTTAAGGACTGAAGCTTTCTTT. The J gene is TRBJ1-1, the V gene TRBV27, with D unresolved. CDR3 size: 14 residues. V lost 5 bases and J 5 bases, leaving 15 bases between the germline ends. Germline V CDR1 and CDR2: MNHEY, SMNVEV (reference sequence).